What follows are 14 T cell receptor beta chains derived from one specimen sequenced in a study of T cell changes during pregnancy in multiple sclerosis. Assay: immunoSEQ multiplex PCR; the TCRdb copy retains only in-frame clones and omits some. The sample gives about 75,000 clones, roughly 90% of which show up once; over 0.7% is in the top ten. The specimen was peripheral blood, collected in the first trimester of pregnancy. All receptors derive from a female donor in good health, enrolled as a control in a pregnancy study.

The V call is TRBV19, the J call TRBJ2-3; TRBD2 might be the D (5 bases). This CDR3 spans 15 amino acids. Trimming left V 5 bases short and J 5 bases short, with 17 bases between. The V gene's germline CDR1 is LNHDA and CDR2 SQIVND (reference sequence). CDR3 amino acids: CASSGLAGIKDTQYF. CDR3 in DNA: TGTGCCAGTAGTGGGCTAGCCGGGATTAAAGATACGCAGTATTTT.

The rearrangement links TRBV15 to TRBJ2-5, with D possibly being TRBD1 (7 bases). In germline, CDR1 is LNHNV, CDR2 YYDKDF (reference sequence). This CDR3 is built from 15 residues. V was cut by 8 bases and J by 3 bases, with 19 bases left in between. In DNA form, the CDR3 reads TGTGCCACCGGCGGGGTAGGAACAGGGGAAGAGACCCAGTACTTC. It specifies CATGGVGTGEETQYF.

This clone was counted a single time. The genes are TRBV7-8 and TRBJ2-1, with D perhaps matching TRBD1 (6 bases). This CDR3 region has 13 residues. With 4 bases removed from V and 7 bases from J, the gap between germline ends came to 11 bases. Per germline, CDR1 SGHVS and CDR2 FQNEAQ. The DNA for the CDR3 is TGTGCCAGCAGCTCGACAGGCGGGAATGAGCAGTTCTTC. It encodes CASSSTGGNEQFF.

The chain is built from TRBV4-1 and TRBJ2-7; 12 bases are shared with TRBD2. The CDR3 has 16 amino acids. Germline V gene data show CDR1 as MGHRA and CDR2 as YSYEKL. Trimming removed 3 bases from V and 3 bases from J; junction bases left unmatched: 6. CDR3 coding DNA: TGCGCCAGCAGCCACCTACTAGCGGGGGGAGACTACGAGCAGTACTTC. As protein: CASSHLLAGGDYEQYF.

The chain carries TRBV2 and TRBJ1-2; 8 bases match TRBD1. CDR3 length: 16 amino acids. V was pared by 2 bases and J by 4 bases, with 9 bases of the junction left unmatched. The germline V gene has CDR1 SNHLY and CDR2 FYNNEI. The CDR3 DNA is TGTGCCAGCAGTGAAAGGTGGGCAGGGGGCGGCTATGGCTACACCTTC. Its translation is CASSERWAGGGYGYTF.

The gene calls are TRBV5-8 and TRBJ2-1; 11 bases match TRBD2. Germline CDR1 and CDR2: SGHTS and YDEGEE. Germline trimming cut 1 base from V and 7 bases from J; bases unmatched to any gene: 1. This CDR3 comprises 14 residues. CDR3 residues: CASSLTSGRNEQFF. The CDR3 DNA follows: TGTGCCAGCAGCTTGACTAGCGGGAGAAATGAGCAGTTCTTC.

V usage is TRBV19 and J usage is TRBJ2-2; 8 nucleotides align to TRBD1. Germline V gives CDR1 LNHDA, CDR2 SQIVND (reference sequence). The CDR3 is 14 amino acids. V lost 6 bases to trimming and J lost 1 base; unmatched junction nucleotides: 1. CDR3: CASRGTGNTGELFF. CDR3 DNA sequence: TGTGCCAGTAGAGGGACAGGGAACACCGGGGAGCTGTTTTTT.

This chain connects TRBV7-9 to TRBJ1-1; unclear D gene. CDR1 is SEHNR and CDR2 is FQNEAQ in the germline V gene (reference sequence). The length of the CDR3 is 17 residues. V gave up 1 base and J gave up 2 bases, with 17 bases separating them. The CDR3 DNA reads TGTGCCAGCAGCTTAGGGCAGGTAGGGAGTGGAAACACTGAAGCTTTCTTT. It codes for CASSLGQVGSGNTEAFF.

The CDR3 sequence: CASTPPGTSTYEQYF. CDR3 coding DNA: TGTGCCAGCACCCCTCCCGGGACATCCACCTACGAGCAGTACTTC. The chain has TRBV6-5 and TRBJ2-7, with TRBD1 as a possible D gene (6 bases). Trimming took 7 bases from V and 2 from J, leaving 18 bases between them. The CDR3 has 15 amino acids. Germline CDR1 is MNHEY and CDR2 is SVGAGI.

This sequence joins TRBV7-2 and TRBJ1-2; D is undetermined. This CDR3 is 13 amino acids long. Germline-derived CDR1 and CDR2 are SGHTA and FQGNSA. The germline V and J ends were trimmed by 5 bases and 5 bases, with 12 bases remaining between them. Written as DNA, the CDR3 is TGTGCCAGCAGCCGACTGGCAGTTTATGGCTACACCTTC. Its translation: CASSRLAVYGYTF.

The chain uses TRBV28 and TRBJ2-3; TRBD2 aligns across 8 bases. Germline V gene lookup returns CDR1 MDHEN and CDR2 SYDVKM. The ends lost 7 bases at V and 7 bases at J; junction bases unmatched: 13. This CDR3 comprises 15 residues. In DNA form, the CDR3 reads TGTGCCAGCACCCCCGAAAGCGGGAGTCCCTATACGCAGTATTTT. It encodes CASTPESGSPYTQYF.

This chain links TRBV5-6 with TRBJ1-1, with D unclear. Trimming removed 0 bases at V and 0 bases at J, with 6 bases between. The CDR3 has 14 residues. From germline, CDR1 is SGHDT and CDR2 YYEEEE. The chain's CDR3 is CASSLASVNTEAFF. The CDR3 DNA is TGTGCCAGCAGCTTGGCGTCGGTGAACACTGAAGCTTTCTTT.

The chain has TRBV6-5 and TRBJ2-7, with 8 nucleotides matching TRBD1. CDR1 and CDR2 (germline): MNHEY, SVGAGI. There are 13 residues in the CDR3. J gave up 3 bases and V 2 bases, and 0 bases lay outside the gene matches. The CDR3 is CASSYDRGYEQYF. The CDR3 coding sequence is TGTGCCAGCAGTTACGACAGGGGCTACGAGCAGTACTTC.

This clone was counted once. The chain links TRBV6-6 to TRBJ2-7; 11 positions agree with TRBD2. With V trimmed by 5 bases and J by 2 bases, 5 bases remained unmatched. Per germline, CDR1 MNHNY and CDR2 SVGAGI (reference sequence). The CDR3 covers 15 residues. This CDR3 is CASSETSGAPYEQYF. The CDR3 bases are TGTGCCAGCAGTGAGACTAGCGGGGCACCCTACGAGCAGTACTTC.